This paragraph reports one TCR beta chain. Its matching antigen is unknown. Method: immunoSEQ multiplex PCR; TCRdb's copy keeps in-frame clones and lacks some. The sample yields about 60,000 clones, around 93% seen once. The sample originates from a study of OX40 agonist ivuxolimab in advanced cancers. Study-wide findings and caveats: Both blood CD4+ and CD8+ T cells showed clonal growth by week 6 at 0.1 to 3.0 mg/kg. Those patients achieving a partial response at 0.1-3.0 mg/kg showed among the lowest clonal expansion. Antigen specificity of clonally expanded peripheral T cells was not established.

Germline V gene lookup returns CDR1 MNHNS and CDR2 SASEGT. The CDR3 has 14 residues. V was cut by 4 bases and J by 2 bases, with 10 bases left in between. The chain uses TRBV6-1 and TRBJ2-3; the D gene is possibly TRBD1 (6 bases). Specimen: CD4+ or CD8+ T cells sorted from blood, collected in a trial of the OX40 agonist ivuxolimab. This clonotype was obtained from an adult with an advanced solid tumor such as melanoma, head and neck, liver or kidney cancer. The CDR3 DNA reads TGTGCCAGCAGTGGGGGGCGGGCCACAGATACGCAGTATTTT. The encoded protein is CASSGGRATDTQYF.